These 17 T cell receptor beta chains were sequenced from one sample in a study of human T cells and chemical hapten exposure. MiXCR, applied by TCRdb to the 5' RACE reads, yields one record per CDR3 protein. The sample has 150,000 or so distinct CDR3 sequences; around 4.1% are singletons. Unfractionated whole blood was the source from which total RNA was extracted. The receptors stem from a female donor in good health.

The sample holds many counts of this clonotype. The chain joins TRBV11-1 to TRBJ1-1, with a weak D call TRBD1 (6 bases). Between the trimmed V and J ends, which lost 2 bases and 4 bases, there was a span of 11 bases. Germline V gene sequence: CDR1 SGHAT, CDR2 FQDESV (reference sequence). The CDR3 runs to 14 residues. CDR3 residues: CASSLLRTATEAFF. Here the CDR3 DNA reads TGTGCCAGCAGCTTACTCCGGACAGCCACTGAAGCTTTCTTT.

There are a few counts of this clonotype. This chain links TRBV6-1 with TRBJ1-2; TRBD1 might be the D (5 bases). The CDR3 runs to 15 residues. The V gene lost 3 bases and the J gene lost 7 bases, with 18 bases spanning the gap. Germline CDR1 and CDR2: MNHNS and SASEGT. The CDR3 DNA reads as TGTGCCAGCAGTGAGATAATGGGGGGTCGAAGTGGCTACACCTTC. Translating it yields CASSEIMGGRSGYTF.

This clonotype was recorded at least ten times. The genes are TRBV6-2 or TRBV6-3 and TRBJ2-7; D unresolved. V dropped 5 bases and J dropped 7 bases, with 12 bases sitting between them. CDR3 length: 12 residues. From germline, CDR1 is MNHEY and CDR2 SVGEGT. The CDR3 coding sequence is TGTGCCAGCAGTGCTACGGTGCATGAGCAGTACTTC. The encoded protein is CASSATVHEQYF.

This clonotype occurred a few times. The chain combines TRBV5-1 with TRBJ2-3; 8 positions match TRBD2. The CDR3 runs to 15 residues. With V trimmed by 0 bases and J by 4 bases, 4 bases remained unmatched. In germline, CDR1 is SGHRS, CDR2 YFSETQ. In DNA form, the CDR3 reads TGCGCCAGCAGCTTGGATCGAGCGGGGGCAGATACGCAGTATTTT. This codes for CASSLDRAGADTQYF.

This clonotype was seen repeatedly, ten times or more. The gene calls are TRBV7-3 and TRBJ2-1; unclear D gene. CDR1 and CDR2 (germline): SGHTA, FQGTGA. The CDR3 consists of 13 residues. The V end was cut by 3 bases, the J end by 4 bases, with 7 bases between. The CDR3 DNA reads TGTGCCAGCAGCTTGCCCGTATACAATGAGCAGTTCTTC. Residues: CASSLPVYNEQFF.

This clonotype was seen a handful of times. CDR3: CASTPADITDTQYF. Here the CDR3 DNA reads TGTGCCAGCACCCCGGCTGATATCACAGATACGCAGTATTTT. This rearrangement joins TRBV7-9 to TRBJ2-3; D ambiguous. Germline lookup yields CDR1 SEHNR and CDR2 FQNEAQ (reference sequence). V was clipped by 7 bases and J by 2 bases, with 13 bases between them. The CDR3 covers 14 residues.

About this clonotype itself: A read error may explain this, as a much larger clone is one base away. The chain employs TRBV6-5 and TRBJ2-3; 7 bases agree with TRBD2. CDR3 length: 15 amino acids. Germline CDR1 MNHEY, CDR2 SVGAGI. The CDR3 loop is CASSYLRGSTDKQYF. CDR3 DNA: TGTGCCAGCAGTTACTTGCGGGGGAGCACAGATAAGCAGTATTTT.

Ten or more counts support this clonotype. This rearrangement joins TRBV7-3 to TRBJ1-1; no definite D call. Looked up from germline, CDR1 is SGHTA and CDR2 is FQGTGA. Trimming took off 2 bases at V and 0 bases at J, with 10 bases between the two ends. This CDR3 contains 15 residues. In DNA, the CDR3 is TGTGCCAGCAGCTTAGACGGACGGTTGAACACTGAAGCTTTCTTT. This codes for CASSLDGRLNTEAFF.

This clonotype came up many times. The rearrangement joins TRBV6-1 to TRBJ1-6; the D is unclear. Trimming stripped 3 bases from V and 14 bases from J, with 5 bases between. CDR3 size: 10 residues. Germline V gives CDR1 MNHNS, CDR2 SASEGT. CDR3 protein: CASSERTLHF. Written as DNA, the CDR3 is TGTGCCAGCAGTGAGAGAACCCTCCACTTT.

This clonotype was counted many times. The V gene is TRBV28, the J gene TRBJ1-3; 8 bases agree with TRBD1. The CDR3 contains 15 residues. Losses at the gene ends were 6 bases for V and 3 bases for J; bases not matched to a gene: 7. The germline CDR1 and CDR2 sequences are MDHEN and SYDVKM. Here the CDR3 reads CASRFQGAGGNTIYF. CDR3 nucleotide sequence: TGTGCCAGCAGGTTCCAGGGGGCAGGTGGAAACACCATATATTTT.

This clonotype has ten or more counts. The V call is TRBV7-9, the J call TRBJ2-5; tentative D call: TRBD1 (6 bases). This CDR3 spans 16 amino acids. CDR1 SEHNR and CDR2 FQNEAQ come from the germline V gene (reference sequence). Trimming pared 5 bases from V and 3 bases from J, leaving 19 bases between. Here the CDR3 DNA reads TGTGCCAGCAGCGCCCCTCCCGGACAGACAAAAGAGACCCAGTACTTC. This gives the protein CASSAPPGQTKETQYF.

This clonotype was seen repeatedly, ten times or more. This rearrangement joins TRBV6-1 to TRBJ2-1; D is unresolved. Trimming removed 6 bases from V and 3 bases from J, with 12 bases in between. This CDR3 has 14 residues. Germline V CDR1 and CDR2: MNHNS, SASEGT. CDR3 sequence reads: CASSSRIVYNEQFF. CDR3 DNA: TGTGCCAGCAGCTCACGGATAGTCTACAATGAGCAGTTCTTC.

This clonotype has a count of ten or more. The CDR3 region is CASSFPRVGGSGANVLTF. The DNA for the CDR3 is TGTGCCAGCAGCTTTCCCCGGGTTGGGGGCTCTGGGGCCAACGTCCTGACTTTC. This rearrangement joins TRBV7-2 to TRBJ2-6; D may correspond to TRBD1 or TRBD2 (5 bases each). The CDR3 is 18 amino acids. The V end was cut by 3 bases, the J end by 0 bases, with 15 bases between. The germline V gene has CDR1 SGHTA and CDR2 FQGNSA.

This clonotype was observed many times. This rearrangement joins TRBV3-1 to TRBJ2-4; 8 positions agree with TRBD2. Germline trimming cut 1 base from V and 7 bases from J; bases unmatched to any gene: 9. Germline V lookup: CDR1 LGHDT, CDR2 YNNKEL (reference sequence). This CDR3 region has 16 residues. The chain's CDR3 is CASSQGRGVPTNIQYF. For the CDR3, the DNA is TGTGCCAGCAGCCAAGGGCGGGGGGTCCCGACGAACATTCAGTACTTC.

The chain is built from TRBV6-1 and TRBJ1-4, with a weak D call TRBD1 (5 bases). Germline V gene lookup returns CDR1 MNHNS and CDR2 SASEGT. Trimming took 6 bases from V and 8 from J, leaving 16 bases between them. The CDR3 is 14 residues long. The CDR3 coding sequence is TGTGCCAGCAGATACATACAGGTTTCGGAAAAACTGTTTTTT. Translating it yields CASRYIQVSEKLFF.

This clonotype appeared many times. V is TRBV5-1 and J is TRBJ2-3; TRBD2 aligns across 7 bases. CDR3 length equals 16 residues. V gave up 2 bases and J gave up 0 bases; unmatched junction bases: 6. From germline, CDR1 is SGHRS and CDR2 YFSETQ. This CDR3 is CASSFRGGESTDTQYF. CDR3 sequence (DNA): TGCGCCAGCAGCTTTCGCGGGGGAGAGAGCACAGATACGCAGTATTTT. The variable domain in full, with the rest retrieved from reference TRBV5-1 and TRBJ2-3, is KAGVTQTPRYLIKTRGQQVTLSCSPISGHRSVSWYQQTPGQGLQFLFEYFSETQRNKGNFPGRFSGRQFSNSRSEMNVSTLELGDSALYLCASSFRGGESTDTQYFGPGTRLTVL.

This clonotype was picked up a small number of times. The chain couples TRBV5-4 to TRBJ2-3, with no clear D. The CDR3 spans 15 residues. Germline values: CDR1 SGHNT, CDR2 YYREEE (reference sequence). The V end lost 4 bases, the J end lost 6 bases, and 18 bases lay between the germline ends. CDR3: CASSPVPPPSDTQYF. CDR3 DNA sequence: TGTGCCAGCAGCCCGGTCCCCCCCCCGTCGGATACGCAGTATTTT.